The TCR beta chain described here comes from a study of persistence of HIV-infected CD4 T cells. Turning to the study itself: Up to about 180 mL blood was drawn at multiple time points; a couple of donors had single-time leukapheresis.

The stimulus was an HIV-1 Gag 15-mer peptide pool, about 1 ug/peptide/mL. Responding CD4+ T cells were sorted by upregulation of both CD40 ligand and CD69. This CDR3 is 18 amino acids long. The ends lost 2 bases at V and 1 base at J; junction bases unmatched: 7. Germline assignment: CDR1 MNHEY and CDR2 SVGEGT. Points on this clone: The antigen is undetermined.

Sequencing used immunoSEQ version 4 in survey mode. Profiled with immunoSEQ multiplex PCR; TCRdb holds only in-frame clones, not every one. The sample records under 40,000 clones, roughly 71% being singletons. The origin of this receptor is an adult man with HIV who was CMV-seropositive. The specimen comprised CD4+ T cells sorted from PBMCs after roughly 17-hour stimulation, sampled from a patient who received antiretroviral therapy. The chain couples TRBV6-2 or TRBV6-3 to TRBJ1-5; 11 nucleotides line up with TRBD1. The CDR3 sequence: CASSYGRTGGRSNQPQHF. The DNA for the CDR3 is TGTGCCAGCAGTTACGGGAGGACAGGGGGCCGAAGCAATCAGCCCCAGCATTTT.